This record concerns one T cell receptor (beta chain) sequence. Its antigen remains unknown. Time point reported: healthy volunteer bleed at 2 weeks. Unfractionated whole blood yielded the extracted total RNA. V shed 3 bases and J shed 4 bases, with 13 bases lying between them. This CDR3 contains 14 residues. The data belong to a study of human T cells and chemical hapten exposure. Looking at the study overall: Per-sample TCR yields varied mainly from small pooled library volume differences. Study findings and constraints: No alteration of TCRs above 1 in 1000 frequency was seen with DPC sensitization.

Library preparation tagged each individual cDNA molecule with a unique molecular identifier. Authors' processing steps: Per-sample TCR counts ranged from roughly 20,000 to 700,000, median 95,638. TCRdb used MiXCR to reprocess the RACE reads, holding one entry per CDR3 protein. It is TCRdb's table, rather than the study itself, that gives the V and J calls and clone size. The sample lists 80,000 to 100,000 distinct CDR3 sequences; about 8.8% were seen once. Sequenced material: whole blood. The chain couples TRBV12-3 or TRBV12-4 to TRBJ2-7; D is perhaps TRBD2 (6 bases). The sequence came from a female donor in good health. Some clones in this sample may be carry-over from other donors' samples. This CDR3 reads CASSLRQGLYEQYF. CDR3 coding DNA: TGTGCCAGCAGTTTGAGGCAGGGACTGTACGAGCAGTACTTC.